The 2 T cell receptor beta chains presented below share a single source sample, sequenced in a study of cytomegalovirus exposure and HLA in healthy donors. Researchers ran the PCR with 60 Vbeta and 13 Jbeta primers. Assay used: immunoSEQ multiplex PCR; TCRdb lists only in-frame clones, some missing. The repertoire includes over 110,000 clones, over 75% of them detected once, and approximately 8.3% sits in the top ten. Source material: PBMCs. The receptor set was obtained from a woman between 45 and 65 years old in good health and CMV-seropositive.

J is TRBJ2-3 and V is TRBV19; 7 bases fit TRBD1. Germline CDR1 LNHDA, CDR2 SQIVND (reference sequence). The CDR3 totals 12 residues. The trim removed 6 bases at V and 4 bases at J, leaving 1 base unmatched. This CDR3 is CASRQGADTQYF. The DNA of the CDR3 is TGTGCCAGTAGGCAGGGGGCAGATACGCAGTATTTT.

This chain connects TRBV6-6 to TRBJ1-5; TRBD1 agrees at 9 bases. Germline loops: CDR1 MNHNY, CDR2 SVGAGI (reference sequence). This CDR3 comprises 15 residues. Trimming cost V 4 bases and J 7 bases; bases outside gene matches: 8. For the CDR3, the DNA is TGTGCCAGCAGTTCACTGGGACAGGGACGCCAGCCCCAGCATTTT. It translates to CASSSLGQGRQPQHF.